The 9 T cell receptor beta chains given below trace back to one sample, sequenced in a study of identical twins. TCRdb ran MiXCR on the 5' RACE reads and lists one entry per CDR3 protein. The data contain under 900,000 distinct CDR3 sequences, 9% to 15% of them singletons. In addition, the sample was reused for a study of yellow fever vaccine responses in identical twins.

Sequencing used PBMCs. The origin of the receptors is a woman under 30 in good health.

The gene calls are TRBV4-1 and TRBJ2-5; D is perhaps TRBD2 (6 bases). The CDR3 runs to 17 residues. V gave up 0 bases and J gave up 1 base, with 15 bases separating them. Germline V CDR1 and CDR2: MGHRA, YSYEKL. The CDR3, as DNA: TGCGCCAGCAGCCAAGATTTTCTAGCGAGAACCCAAGAGACCCAGTACTTC. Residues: CASSQDFLARTQETQYF.

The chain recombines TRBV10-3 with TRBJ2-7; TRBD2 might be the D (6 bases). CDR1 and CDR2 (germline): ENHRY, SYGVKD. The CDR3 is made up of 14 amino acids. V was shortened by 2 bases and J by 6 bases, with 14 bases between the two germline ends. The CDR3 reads CAISELGGKSEQYF. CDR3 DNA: TGTGCCATCAGTGAGCTGGGCGGGAAAAGCGAGCAGTACTTC.

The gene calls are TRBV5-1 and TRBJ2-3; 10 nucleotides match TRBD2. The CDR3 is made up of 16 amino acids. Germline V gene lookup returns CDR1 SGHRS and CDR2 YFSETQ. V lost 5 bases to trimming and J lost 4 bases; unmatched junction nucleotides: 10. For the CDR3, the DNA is TGCGCCAGCAGGCACCCTAGCGGGAGTGCCCCAGATACGCAGTATTTT. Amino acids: CASRHPSGSAPDTQYF.

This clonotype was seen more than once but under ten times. This CDR3 is CASSPNQQGGREQYV. Here the CDR3 DNA reads TGTGCCAGCTCACCAAATCAACAGGGGGGTCGGGAGCAGTACGTC. The J gene is TRBJ2-7, the V gene TRBV18; 8 bases match TRBD1. There are 15 residues in the CDR3. V lost 2 bases, J lost 7 bases, and 10 bases stayed unmatched. In germline, CDR1 is KGHSH, CDR2 LQKENI.

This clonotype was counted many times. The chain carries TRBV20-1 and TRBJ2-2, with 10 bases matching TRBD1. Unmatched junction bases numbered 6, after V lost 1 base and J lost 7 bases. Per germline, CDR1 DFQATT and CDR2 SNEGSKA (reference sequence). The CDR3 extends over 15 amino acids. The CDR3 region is CSARGRQGAVGELFF. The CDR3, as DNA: TGCAGTGCTAGAGGTCGACAGGGGGCTGTCGGGGAGCTGTTTTTT.

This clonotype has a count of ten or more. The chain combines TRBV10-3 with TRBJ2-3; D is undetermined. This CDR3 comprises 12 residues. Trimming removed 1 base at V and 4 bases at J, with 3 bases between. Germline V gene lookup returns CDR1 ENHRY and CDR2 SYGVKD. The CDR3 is CAISEWADTQYF. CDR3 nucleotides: TGTGCCATCAGTGAGTGGGCAGATACGCAGTATTTT.

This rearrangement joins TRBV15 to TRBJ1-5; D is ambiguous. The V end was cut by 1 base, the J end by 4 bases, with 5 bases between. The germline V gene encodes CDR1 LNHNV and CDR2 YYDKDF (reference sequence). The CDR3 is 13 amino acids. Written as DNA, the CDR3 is TGTGCCACCAGCAGAGCAAGTAATCAGCCCCAGCATTTT. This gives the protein CATSRASNQPQHF. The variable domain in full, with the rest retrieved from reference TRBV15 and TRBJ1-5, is DAMVIQNPRYQVTQFGKPVTLSCSQTLNHNVMYWYQQKSSQAPKLLFHYYDKDFNNEADTPDNFQSRRPNTSFCFLDIRSPGLGDTAMYLCATSRASNQPQHFGDGTRLSIL.

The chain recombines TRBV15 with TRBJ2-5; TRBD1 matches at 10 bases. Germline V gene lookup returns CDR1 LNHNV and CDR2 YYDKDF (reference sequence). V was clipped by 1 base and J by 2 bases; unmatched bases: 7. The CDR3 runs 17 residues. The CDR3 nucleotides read TGTGCCACCAGCAGAGGAGACAGGGGGCTGAGGCAAGAGACCCAGTACTTC. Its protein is CATSRGDRGLRQETQYF.

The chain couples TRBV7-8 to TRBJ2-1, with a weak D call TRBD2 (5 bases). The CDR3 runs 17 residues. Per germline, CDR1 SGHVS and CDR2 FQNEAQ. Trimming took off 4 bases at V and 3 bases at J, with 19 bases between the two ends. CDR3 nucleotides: TGTGCCAGCAGCTCACTGGGCGGGCCTTTGGGCTACAATGAGCAGTTCTTC. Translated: CASSSLGGPLGYNEQFF.